This entry describes one T cell receptor (beta chain). The data were taken from a study of blood T cells in healthy people across ages. The CDR3 sequence is 13 residues long. Germline V lookup: CDR1 GTSNPN, CDR2 SVGIG (reference sequence). The V segment lost 2 bases and the J segment 8 bases; nucleotides outside the gene matches: 3. Primers used in a second PCR of about 6 to 11 cycles were a sample-barcoded 5' primer and a J-beta primer mix. TCRdb analysed the 5' RACE reads with MiXCR anew, one entry per CDR3 protein. This table has fewer than 650,000 distinct CDR3 sequences, 27% appearing once. This same sample was also taken into another study, of T cells of mothers and their children. This second study says: Each mother gave over 8.5 million TCR beta CDR3 reads; each child, several million.

The chain employs TRBV30 and TRBJ1-2; TRBD1 aligns across 12 bases. Sample: blood. This receptor was identified in a boy aged 2-15 years in good health. As DNA, the CDR3 is TGTGCCTGGAGTCCCGGGACAGGGGGCGGCTACACCTTC. Translated: CAWSPGTGGGYTF.